Given below is one T cell receptor beta chain in context. V was pared by 6 bases and J by 3 bases, with 18 bases between. CDR3 length equals 15 residues. Germline assignment: CDR1 SGHKS and CDR2 YYEKEE (reference sequence). The data belong to a study of blood T cell repertoires in COVID-19. Study background: Italy, Spain and the United States were the sources of the convalescent and acute COVID-19 samples. T cells, B-cell-depleted T cells, or PBMCs supplied cDNA or gDNA.

Original methodology: For nucleated cells, counts were estimated from reference gene primer amplification. Sequencing used immunoSEQ multiplex PCR; TCRdb keeps in-frame clones, though not all of them. V and J calls and clone size come straight from that table; D and trimming were deduced from the DNA. The table has tens of thousands of clones, 70% to 90% seen once. The chain has TRBV5-5 and TRBJ2-5; perhaps TRBD2 as D (6 bases). The TCR originated in a man between 60 and 70 years old with active COVID-19. The specimen was peripheral blood. The CDR3 DNA sequence: TGTGCCAGCACCCTGTTCGGGGGAGAAAAAGAGACCCAGTACTTC. Translated, it gives CASTLFGGEKETQYF.